This T cell receptor beta chain was sequenced during a study of T cell responses to AZD1222 COVID-19 vaccine. The data were produced by immunoSEQ multiplex PCR, yet TCRdb's version contains in-frame clones alone and is incomplete. The sample includes 100,000 or so clones, around nine tenths seen only once; the top ten take under 4%. With respect to this clone: Antigen: not known.

Study-wide findings and caveats: Reports indicate that nearly half of spike-specific TCRs are directed at unmutated variant regions. Repertoires in all cases were sampled only once the peak T cell response had passed. Possibly, clonal diversity was underestimated; donors were largely white British and included more females.

CDR3 length: 15 amino acids. The germline V gene encodes CDR1 SNHLY and CDR2 FYNNEI. V was shortened by 7 bases and J by 1 base, with 14 bases between the two germline ends. Source: peripheral blood, taken on day 0 of AZD1222 vaccination. The rearrangement links TRBV2 to TRBJ1-5, with no clear D. The receptor was isolated from an adult in good health. CDR3 DNA: TGTGCCAGCAAGGTCGGGGTAGGCAGCAATCAGCCCCAGCATTTT. Translated, it gives CASKVGVGSNQPQHF.